This TCR beta chain is drawn from a study of T cell responses to AZD1222 COVID-19 vaccine. There are 16 residues in the CDR3. The V end lost 4 bases, the J end lost 3 bases, and 17 bases lay between the germline ends. The germline gives CDR1 SGHNT, CDR2 YYREEE (reference sequence). Study-level results: In the spike-specific TCR repertoire, nearly half reportedly target unmutated variant regions. The sample set comprised mostly white British donors with more females, and clonal diversity was possibly underestimated. Only a handful of AZD1222 recipients, several in all, had baseline seropositivity. Increases in Spike-specific TCR breadth and depth were seen after two AZD1222 doses.

Clones were sequenced by immunoSEQ multiplex PCR, and TCRdb holds only the in-frame ones, with some missing. The sample has about 140,000 clones; about 92% are singletons. Concerning this clone: As yet, its antigen is unknown.

The sample in question was peripheral blood, obtained on day 0 of AZD1222 vaccination. The rearrangement uses TRBV5-4 and TRBJ2-1; D not resolved. This sequence originates from an adult in good health. The CDR3, as DNA: TGTGCCAGCAGCCACCCCACACTGACGGACTACAATGAGCAGTTCTTC. This encodes CASSHPTLTDYNEQFF. Variable domain in full (rest from reference TRBV5-4 and TRBJ2-1): ETGVTQSPTHLIKTRGQQVTLRCSSQSGHNTVSWYQQALGQGPQFIFQYYREEENGRGNFPPRFSGLQFPNYSSELNVNALELDDSALYLCASSHPTLTDYNEQFFGPGTRLTVL.